This T cell receptor (beta chain) was sequenced for a study of cytomegalovirus exposure and HLA in healthy donors (dated by TCRdb to about 2017). Regarding the study in general: An earlier analysis of several hundred of the donors reported about 250 Gb of sequence data and 117 million unique TCR beta sequences from roughly 180 million T cells. Approximately 300 gigabases of sequencing data and around 90 million unique TCR sequences made up an early release that covered 500 to 650 HLA-typed donors. Of the approximately 400 genotyped donors, 75% to 85% were placed in the genetic ancestry cluster associated with self-reported Caucasian donors. The study aimed to test whether cataloging public T cell receptors could reveal signatures of past pathogen exposure. The T cell repertoires of around 670 subjects were profiled by immunosequencing and related to cytomegalovirus serostatus. Along with the approximately 700-subject first cohort, a separate validation cohort of over a hundred different subjects was used. High-throughput TCR immunosequencing, statistical association of individual TCRs with disease status, and machine learning were combined to predict cytomegalovirus infection status. In a later analysis, previously published TCR beta repertoires from more than 500 donors were re-analyzed and high-resolution HLA genotyping was added so that TCR occurrence patterns could be studied. Rather than drawing on any new phenotypic data, the later analysis identified candidate immune exposures from TCR beta sequences and the way those sequences occurred across donors. In an earlier analysis of 500 to 650 of the donors, high-throughput TCR beta sequencing was used to judge whether each TCR beta V gene segment behaved as functional or pseudogenic. Donor age, sex, ethnicity and CMV serostatus were compiled alongside the repertoire data. A later genetic analysis used genome-wide SNP genotypes for about 60% of the roughly 700 donors, treating that subset as a discovery cohort. Every discovery cohort repertoire had been produced on one sequencing platform. Both class I and class II loci were covered by HLA typing, at four-digit resolution. Typing coverage differed by locus: A, B, C, DRB1 and DQB1 were typed in roughly 620-630 donors, DQA1 in 500 to 550, DPA1 in some 610, and DPB1 in just under 490. Because of strong linkage in the cohort, roughly 5 DR-DQ haplotypes were treated as single units for association and clustering. On average, 235,054 unique TCR beta nucleotide sequences were sequenced per donor among 398 genotyped donors of the cohort, with roughly 18% of those sequences being non-productive. Results and caveats for the whole study, not just this receptor: Presence/absence analyses assumed roughly uniform sequencing depth across donors, an assumption that may not hold. A further reported finding was that TCR beta sequences accurately predicted the HLA-A and HLA-B alleles for most subjects in the first cohort. Strong co-occurrence of HLA alleles, especially DR and DQ, made assigning TCR associations to individual alleles difficult. In an earlier analysis of 450 to 750 of the donors, most TCR beta V segments appeared in productive rearrangements about 90% or about 30% of the time, broadly matching IMGT annotations. An association between a missense DCLRE1C variant and V-gene and J-gene trimming of TCR beta chains was found in a later genetic analysis and replicated in an independent cohort. In a later analysis, HLA-associated TCR beta chains were found to be more clonally expanded and to have lower generation probabilities than equally common non-associated chains. A cluster of highly shared sequence variants was judged likely to represent a technical artifact of the sequencing pipeline. According to the authors, the approach could potentially be generalized to other disease states and immunological phenotypes. In the study, 164 TCR beta chains were listed as associated with cytomegalovirus. Because some donors lacked HLA typing at each locus, the association tests relied only on the typed subset. Linkage disequilibrium might explain the correlated functional status among segregating V segments, but an unknown experimental factor could not be excluded. According to a later analysis, TCR association rates differed among HLA loci, with DRB1 alleles showing the most associated TCRs and HLA-C alleles showing the fewest. Most TCR sequences were observed very rarely across donors, whereas some public TCRs were present in many individuals. The classifier was reported to diagnose cytomegalovirus status with high specificity and sensitivity in both the original cohort and the validation cohort. The cohort was sequenced for TCR beta chains only, and without alpha or paired-chain data the features that could be detected were limited. In vitro tests confirmed that three of the cytomegalovirus-associated TCR beta chains recognize cytomegalovirus antigens. Most CMV-associated TCR beta chains appeared to be HLA-restricted in a later analysis, and the HLA associations seemed to be driven largely by CMV exposure. Some IMGT-functional V segments, including TRBV6-2 and TRBV6-3, could not be told apart with the 87-base-pair reads, so those segments were excluded. A later analysis associated 16,951 TCR beta sequences with specific HLA alleles at a false discovery rate of 0.05. Because counts were too low, some 17 rarely observed V segments, including chromosome 9 orphons, were excluded from the earlier analysis of fewer than 650 of the donors. Immune exposure information for the cohort was limited to CMV serostatus. In a later genetic analysis, fewer N-insertions in productive TCRs were reported among donors in an Asian-associated ancestry cluster than the approximately 710-donor mean. In a later analysis, several top co-occurrence clusters were reported to appear linked to parvovirus B19, influenza, CMV and Epstein-Barr virus.

Libraries came from the immunoSEQ multiplex PCR assay. For the multiplex PCR, a mixture combining 60 forward primers for TCR Vbeta segments and 13 reverse primers for TCR Jbeta segments was used. The CDR3 region of rearranged TCR beta genes was amplified from genomic DNA by a multiplex PCR assay. The Illumina HiSeq System was used to sequence the amplified TCR beta libraries as 87-base-pair reads. The authors' pipeline ran thus. Across the 500 to 750 repertoires, a later analysis counted tens of millions of unique TCR beta chains, roughly 11 million of which were shared by at least two donors. To remove PCR and sequencing errors, raw reads were error-corrected and collapsed into unique sequences using a nearest-neighbor algorithm that merged closely related sequences. To assign V, D and J gene segments, CDR3 sequences were aligned to IMGT reference sequences. Each retained sequence needed at least a six-nucleotide match to both a V gene segment and a J gene segment. A rearrangement counted as productive if the CDR3 had no stop codons and remained in frame with V and J, and every other rearrangement counted as non-productive. Following IMGT convention, CDR3 was defined as the stretch from the second conserved V-encoded cysteine up to the conserved J-encoded phenylalanine. The earlier analysis of approximately 590 of the donors excluded any sequence lacking an unambiguous match to a single V gene segment. An earlier analysis of a few hundred of the donors classified V segments as functional when productive rearrangements were above 56.7% and as segregating when the standard deviation between donors was above 5%. A statistical classification framework was developed to diagnose cytomegalovirus status using the catalog of TCR beta chain sequences. V and J gene assignment, in a later analysis, came from comparing TCR nucleotide sequences with IMGT/GENE-DB human TR gene sequences. The TCRdist pipeline was used in a later analysis to assign CDR3 sequences and most-parsimonious VDJ recombination scenarios. In a later analysis, each TCR beta chain was defined by its CDR3 amino acid sequence together with its V-gene family, and reads without a unique V-gene family were excluded. As a way to deal with suspected cross-contamination and a sequencing artifact, a later analysis dropped more than 500 nucleotide sequences that were highly shared and had low generation probability. For each public chain, a later analysis derived a clonal expansion index from normalized ranks of inferred template counts within each repertoire. In a later analysis, generation probabilities were computed with a VDJ recombination model fitted to out-of-frame rearrangements, and the resulting probabilities were checked against IGoR. In a later analysis, hypergeometric tests were used to score TCR-TCR, TCR-HLA and TCR-CMV co-occurrence, with a repertoire-size bias correction applied to TCR pairs. In a later analysis, false discovery rates were estimated by permuting HLA or CMV assignments 20 times. A later analysis grouped co-occurring TCRs with DBSCAN, adding TCRdist sequence similarity when clustering within HLA-allele-positive subsets. Co-occurrence clustering excluded repertoires with fewer than 30,000 or more than 120,000 public chains, plus five with anomalous nucleotide sharing. TCRdb holds this immuneACCESS table with in-frame rearrangements only. Some clones are missing; in checked studies, unresolved V genes explain under half, and the rest has no known cause. For V, J and clone size, that table is used; D and trimming come from the DNA. A total of about 65,000 clones appear in this sample, roughly 75% of them only once. The top ten constitute less than 5% of the sample.

The CDR3 starts with the cysteine, ends with the phenylalanine, and has 12 residues. Only the CDR3 portion is preserved as DNA: 36 bases, with reading frame beginning at the first base. The germline V gene (reference sequence) gives CDR1 as MNHNY and CDR2 as SVGAGI. The cohort consisted of 600 to 700 healthy bone marrow donors. All cohort members were sampled while nominally healthy, although unrecorded immune exposures were likely present. The donor tested CMV seronegative and was one of the 352 seronegative cohort members. A peripheral blood sample was provided by each donor, and peripheral blood mononuclear cells were used for TCR beta sequencing. Genomic DNA was extracted from the blood cell samples with the Qiagen DNeasy Blood Extraction Kit. Note on this clone: What this receptor recognizes is not known. A read error may account for a junction end that differs from germline.

Material: PBMCs. The chain is made from TRBV6-6 and TRBJ1-2; 7 middle bases align to TRBD1. This TCR derives from a young woman in good health and CMV-seronegative. For the CDR3, the sequence is CASSFRQGLNLF. The nucleotide sequence is given as TGTGCCAGCAGCTTCAGACAGGGACTGAACCTCTTC.